This is a list of T cell receptor beta chains from one sample in a study of cytotoxic CD8 clonotypes in ibrutinib-treated CLL. TCRdb's table, derived via immunoSEQ multiplex PCR, lists solely in-frame clones and lacks some. The top ten clones hold about 34% of a sample with over 75,000 clones, 70% to 85% of them seen once. Sequenced material: PBMCs, taken after 12 months of ibrutinib treatment. The receptors stem from a human donor with chronic lymphocytic leukemia. CDR3s include the opening cysteine and the closing phenylalanine or tryptophan. A D gene is named only where the DNA matches it firmly. Size values are once, few and many counts, or a class for expanded clones, and some rows have none.

D gene	clone size	V gene	J gene	CDR3 DNA	CDR3 protein
.	.	TRBV27	TRBJ2-2	TGTGCCAGCAGTGAAACGGGTTCGGGGGAGCTGTTTTTT	CASSETGSGELFF
.	.	TRBV4-1	TRBJ1-2	TGCGCCAGCAGCCAAGGCCCGGGACACAACTATGGCTACACCTTC	CASSQGPGHNYGYTF
TRBD1	.	TRBV28	TRBJ2-2	TGTGCCAGCAGTTTGGGGGACAGAAACACCGGGGAGCTGTTTTTT	CASSLGDRNTGELFF
TRBD2	.	TRBV2	TRBJ2-5	TGTGCCAGCAAAACGGGGGGTATCGGATCCCAAGAGACCCAGTACTTC	CASKTGGIGSQETQYF
.	.	TRBV7-2	TRBJ2-7	TGTGCCAGCAGCCCCGGCGAAGCGGGCGTCTCCTACGAGCAGTACTTC	CASSPGEAGVSYEQYF
.	few	TRBV2	TRBJ2-3	TGTGCCAGCAGTGCAGCAGGGGAAGATACGCAGTATTTT	CASSAAGEDTQYF
.	.	TRBV6-1	TRBJ1-5	TGTGCCAGCAGTGATATGAGGCAGCCCCAGCATTTT	CASSDMRQPQHF
.	.	TRBV4-1	TRBJ1-1	TGCGCCAGCAGCTCCCCCGGGGCAGAGTCCACTGAAGCTTTCTTT	CASSSPGAESTEAFF
TRBD1	.	TRBV6-6	TRBJ1-4	TGTGCCAGCAGGGCAGGGGGTACTAATGAAAAACTGTTTTTT	CASRAGGTNEKLFF
.	.	TRBV29-1	TRBJ2-3	TGCAGCCTGAAAGGGTCAGATACGCAGTATTTT	CSLKGSDTQYF
.	.	TRBV10-2	TRBJ1-5	TGCGCCAGCAGTGAGTTGGAGGGCGGTCAGCCCCAGCATTTT	CASSELEGGQPQHF
.	.	TRBV29-1	TRBJ1-4	TGCAGCGGGGGGGGTTACGGTGAAAAACTGTTTTTT	CSGGGYGEKLFF
TRBD1	.	TRBV15	TRBJ2-7	TGTGCCACCAGCAGAGGTTTGGACAGGGCGTACGAGCAGTACTTC	CATSRGLDRAYEQYF
.	.	TRBV7-3	TRBJ2-5	TGTGCCAGCAGCTTAATGGCCACCCCACAAGAGACCCAGTACTTC	CASSLMATPQETQYF
.	.	TRBV11-3	TRBJ2-3	TGTGCCAGCAGCCCCGAGGGTGGGAGGCCTGACACAGATACGCAGTATTTT	CASSPEGGRPDTDTQYF